The 17 T cell receptor beta chains below all came from one sample that was sequenced in a study of cytomegalovirus exposure and HLA in healthy donors. Primers: 60 Vbeta forward and 13 Jbeta reverse. Here immunoSEQ multiplex PCR was the method, and the copy in TCRdb shows in-frame clones only, minus some. The table shows around 100,000 clones, with 76% occurring only once. What was sequenced was PBMCs. These receptors were obtained from a man aged 40-55 years in good health and CMV-seronegative.

The V call is TRBV2, the J call TRBJ1-2, with D possibly being TRBD1 (5 bases). Per the germline V gene, CDR1 is SNHLY and CDR2 is FYNNEI. This CDR3 has 14 residues. Trimming removed 5 bases from V and 4 bases from J, with 14 bases in between. DNA for the CDR3: TGTGCCAGCAGTTGGGGCAGGGCCACCTATGGCTACACCTTC. As protein: CASSWGRATYGYTF.

CDR3 in amino acids: CASSSGLAGGSNEQYV. The CDR3 DNA sequence: TGTGCCAGCAGCTCGGGACTAGCGGGGGGAAGCAACGAGCAGTACGTC. The chain uses TRBV7-9 and TRBJ2-7; TRBD2 aligns across 15 bases. The CDR3 loop spans 16 amino acids. CDR1 and CDR2 from the germline V gene are SEHNR and FQNEAQ (reference sequence). The ends lost 4 bases at V and 5 bases at J; junction bases unmatched: 6.

The rearrangement links TRBV7-9 to TRBJ1-2; 7 positions agree with TRBD1. After removal of 5 bases from V and 6 bases from J, the junction contained 9 bases not matched to a gene. Germline V CDR1 and CDR2: SEHNR, FQNEAQ (reference sequence). The CDR3 runs to 14 residues. CDR3 DNA: TGTGCCAGCAGCCTGGGGACAGCTCAGCATGGCTACACCTTC. It translates to CASSLGTAQHGYTF.

This chain connects TRBV12-5 to TRBJ2-5; D is unresolved. Trimming took 4 bases from V and 3 from J, leaving 6 bases between them. Germline CDR1 is LGHNT and CDR2 is FRNRAP. The CDR3 extends over 12 amino acids. The CDR3, as DNA: TGTGCTAGTGGTTGGCTCGAAGAGACCCAGTACTTC. It codes for CASGWLEETQYF.

Comment on this clone: The sample contains more than one DNA sequence encoding this CDR3. V gene TRBV19 combines with J gene TRBJ1-1, with 10 bases identical to TRBD1. Germline CDR1 reads LNHDA; CDR2 reads SQIVND (reference sequence). The CDR3 runs to 15 residues. The V and J ends lost 5 bases and 1 base, in that order; junction bases with no gene match: 4. The CDR3 DNA reads as TGTGCCAGTAGTCCCTGGACAGGGGGGAACACTGAAGCTTTCTTT. Its translation is CASSPWTGGNTEAFF.

This chain uses TRBV18 with TRBJ2-3, with TRBD2 matching 9 bases. Germline V CDR1 and CDR2: KGHSH, LQKENI. The CDR3 is 14 residues long. V was clipped by 6 bases and J by 4 bases; unmatched bases: 5. As DNA, the CDR3 is TGTGCCAGCTCCTCTAGCGGGGCCGCAGATACGCAGTATTTT. Protein sequence: CASSSSGAADTQYF.

The sample holds a few counts of this clone. The gene calls are TRBV25-1 and TRBJ2-7; D call uncertain. This CDR3 has 13 residues. Deletions cut 5 bases from V and 6 bases from J, with 14 bases between. The germline V gene has CDR1 MGHDK and CDR2 SYGVNS. CDR3 amino acids: CASSQDLSGEQYV. CDR3 bases: TGTGCCAGCAGTCAGGATTTATCTGGCGAGCAGTACGTC.

CDR3 in amino acids: CASSSRVAVNIQYF. The CDR3 region has the DNA TGTGCCAGCAGTTCCCGCGTGGCGGTGAACATTCAGTACTTC. V and J are TRBV28 and TRBJ2-4; D call uncertain. The V gene's germline CDR1 is MDHEN and CDR2 SYDVKM. The ends were cut back, 4 bases at V and 7 bases at J, with 14 bases in the middle. This CDR3 has 14 residues.

This clone appeared a few times. The chain couples TRBV5-1 to TRBJ1-2; 8 nucleotides line up with TRBD1. From germline, CDR1 is SGHRS and CDR2 YFSETQ. With 4 bases clipped from V and 1 base from J, the junction kept 9 bases outside the gene matches. The CDR3 contains 16 residues. For the CDR3, the DNA is TGCGCCAGCAGCCCGGGACAGGCGCTCTTTAACTATGGCTACACCTTC. This codes for CASSPGQALFNYGYTF.

The rearrangement uses TRBV19 and TRBJ2-2, with TRBD2 matching over 7 bases. This CDR3 has 15 residues. CDR1 and CDR2 (germline): LNHDA, SQIVND (reference sequence). With V trimmed by 5 bases and J by 3 bases, 6 bases remained unmatched. The CDR3 loop is CASSGGGRDTGELFF. CDR3 DNA: TGTGCCAGTAGTGGGGGGGGTCGGGACACCGGGGAGCTGTTTTTT.

The table lists this clone with a count of one. The chain has TRBV7-9 and TRBJ1-2, with 8 bases matching TRBD1. Germline V lookup: CDR1 SEHNR, CDR2 FQNEAQ (reference sequence). V was pared by 5 bases and J by 5 bases, with 7 bases of the junction left unmatched. The CDR3 spans 14 residues. As DNA, the CDR3 is TGTGCCAGCAGCCACGAAAACAGGGGGTATGGCTACACCTTC. Encoded protein: CASSHENRGYGYTF.

In this sample, this clone turned up a few times. The chain recombines TRBV13 with TRBJ2-3; D remains unclear. The CDR3 is 13 amino acids. Trimming removed 5 bases from V and 6 bases from J, with 12 bases in between. Per the germline V gene, CDR1 is PRHDT and CDR2 is FYEKMQ (reference sequence). CDR3 in amino acids: CASSQTIGDTQYF. The CDR3 DNA is TGTGCCAGCAGCCAAACGATCGGGGATACGCAGTATTTT.

The J gene is TRBJ2-1, the V gene TRBV4-2, with D possibly TRBD2 on 5 matching bases. V was pared by 1 base and J by 7 bases, with 17 bases between. The CDR3 consists of 16 residues. From germline, CDR1 is LGHNA and CDR2 YNFKEQ. This CDR3 reads CASSQAVQAGTNEQFF. The DNA of the CDR3 is TGTGCCAGCAGCCAAGCGGTGCAGGCGGGCACTAATGAGCAGTTCTTC.

This chain connects TRBV5-1 to TRBJ1-1; 7 bases align to TRBD1. Germline CDR1 SGHRS, CDR2 YFSETQ. The CDR3 is made up of 14 amino acids. With V trimmed by 3 bases and J by 6 bases, 8 bases remained unmatched. The CDR3 DNA sequence: TGCGCCAGCAGCTCGTCGACAGGGAAGGCTGAAGCTTTCTTT. This sequence encodes CASSSSTGKAEAFF.

The J gene is TRBJ1-6, the V gene TRBV4-2, with TRBD1 identical over 7 bases. Per the germline V gene, CDR1 is LGHNA and CDR2 is YNFKEQ. The length of the CDR3 is 15 residues. V gave up 6 bases and J gave up 7 bases; unmatched junction bases: 9. The CDR3 DNA reads TGTGCCAGCAGACTTTACGGGGACAGAAATTCACCCCTCCACTTT. Amino acid sequence: CASRLYGDRNSPLHF.

This clone was seen more than once but under ten times. The chain uses TRBV2 and TRBJ2-3, with TRBD2 matching 7 bases. From germline, CDR1 is SNHLY and CDR2 FYNNEI. The CDR3 consists of 16 residues. Trimming cost V 1 base and J 0 bases; bases outside gene matches: 4. The CDR3 spells CASSEGWGGSTDTQYF. DNA of the CDR3: TGTGCCAGCAGTGAAGGGTGGGGGGGGAGCACAGATACGCAGTATTTT.

This clone was counted many times. The V call is TRBV5-4, the J call TRBJ1-1, with D hard to call. V lost 2 bases to trimming and J lost 4 bases, with 3 bases between them. This CDR3 has 11 amino acids. Germline CDR1 reads SGHNT; CDR2 reads YYREEE (reference sequence). The CDR3 reads CASSFSTEAFF. For the CDR3, the DNA is TGTGCCAGCAGCTTTAGCACTGAAGCTTTCTTT.